Listed below are T cell receptor beta chains from one sample, sequenced in a study of radiotherapy plus CTLA-4 blockade in lung cancer. Sequencing used immunoSEQ multiplex PCR; TCRdb keeps in-frame clones, though not all of them. The sample holds roughly 100,000 clones, approximately 80% seen once. This sample comprised peripheral blood, obtained from a patient treated with radiotherapy plus ipilimumab. These receptors all stem from a human donor with non-small cell lung cancer that progressed on radiotherapy plus ipilimumab. The CDR3 runs from the conserved cysteine through the conserved F or W. Size tells how often a clone was seen (once, few, many) or the class of an expanded clone, and some rows leave it out.

v_call | clone_size | cdr3_length | cdr3_aa
TRBV4-2 | - | 15 | CASSQDPGTPYPQYF
TRBV28 | - | 16 | CASSSPRGGDLNIQYF
TRBV28 | - | 14 | CASSWQGESYEQYF
TRBV2 | - | 15 | CASSEGTGSNYGYTF
TRBV28 | - | 16 | CASSLGGTSGSYEQYF
TRBV6-1 | few | 14 | CASRKSSGSSEQFF
TRBV2 | few | 13 | CASSEARSGPQHF
TRBV7-9 | - | 12 | CASNREGQPQHF
TRBV30 | - | 14 | CAWSVLDHYQPQHF
TRBV6-6 | - | 15 | CASSFKTVRDEKLFF
TRBV19 | - | 13 | CASSIFRADGYTF
TRBV7-2 | - | 15 | CASSTRDSTNTEAFF
TRBV27 | - | 13 | CASRTGGGQPQHF
TRBV15 | - | 14 | CATSERQAGYEQYF
TRBV5-1 | few | 15 | CASRSPGAGSETQYF
TRBV28 | - | 13 | CASSEGYTDTQYF
TRBV28 | - | 16 | CASSPLTSGLGDEQFF
TRBV9 | - | 15 | CASSVGVALGDTQYF
TRBV18 | once | 14 | CASSPRSLGETQYF
TRBV7-9 | - | 11 | CASSPEVEQYF
TRBV27 | - | 14 | CASSRQSSGNTIYF
TRBV4-1 | - | 18 | CASSQDPQGAHPTGELFF
TRBV5-8 | - | 16 | CASSWDRQGTTDTQYF
TRBV5-4 | - | 13 | CASSRTSGQTQYF
TRBV7-8 | - | 14 | CASSLAGGPGEQYF
TRBV14 | - | 14 | CASSQLGQGEKLFF
TRBV28 | - | 11 | CASRSQETQYF
TRBV6-1 | - | 14 | CASSARPISYEQYF
TRBV27 | - | 14 | CASSHKAFNYGYTF
TRBV25-1 | - | 14 | CASSVGTNTGELFF
TRBV7-2 | - | 18 | CASSLASLAGGFYNEQFF
TRBV28 | - | 16 | CASSLGAGLAKNIQYF
TRBV30 | few | 19 | CAFKRALLSGTSSYNEQFF
TRBV18 | - | 12 | CASSPSINEQFF
TRBV6-1 | - | 12 | CASSRTGEGYTF
TRBV6-1 | few | 15 | CASSSTGLAYNEQFF
TRBV14 | - | 15 | CASSQGWGSNYEQYF
TRBV7-7 | - | 17 | CASSLPRRPVEKEKLFF
TRBV2 | - | 16 | CASSDLSLRVADTQYF
TRBV7-2 | - | 17 | CASSFVTSGSSRVEQYF
TRBV15 | few | 15 | CATSSGPGTDYGYTF
TRBV5-8 | - | 14 | CASSLRGSTDTQYF
TRBV19 | - | 16 | CASSKGRLAGGGTQYF
TRBV5-4 | - | 14 | CASSLGQGEETQYF
TRBV6-5 | - | 11 | CASRGSQEQFF
TRBV29-1 | - | 15 | CSVSPGQANTGELFF
TRBV7-6 | few | 19 | CASSDRRALLGATNYGYTF
TRBV6-5 | - | 15 | CASSKLETLYNEQFF
TRBV6-6 | - | 15 | CASRAGVGSRETQYF
TRBV5-1 | - | 12 | CASSQARGEQYF
TRBV5-1 | - | 18 | CASSLASSGNSYNSPLHF
TRBV7-9 | - | 16 | CASSLGRAQTRGEQFF
TRBV6-6 | - | 14 | CASSRQGGAYEQYF
TRBV27 | once | 13 | CASSLSQNNEQFF
TRBV6-1 | - | 15 | CASNKRRDGNQPQHF
TRBV27 | - | 13 | CASSPGPPYQQFF
TRBV6-5 | - | 14 | CASSSDRAPRKLFF
TRBV25-1 | - | 16 | CASSRSAGQVTGEQFF
TRBV7-9 | - | 15 | CASSLIPPGQETQYF
TRBV6-6 | - | 14 | CASSPRTGDYGYTF